This T cell receptor beta chain was profiled in a study of graft-versus-host responses after intestinal transplantation. Study findings and constraints: Early post-transplant falls in HvG clones accompanied the peak levels of circulating GvH clones.

Germline V gives CDR1 SGDLS, CDR2 YYNGEE. The CDR3 consists of 13 residues. Germline trimming cut 7 bases from V and 3 bases from J; bases unmatched to any gene: 4. As concerns this clone: Antigen specificity is unknown.

The repertoire was sequenced with immunoSEQ multiplex PCR; TCRdb's copy has only in-frame clones and lacks some. The data show about 130,000 clones, with 80% to 95% seen just once and roughly 0.2% held by the top ten. This TCR came from a human donor who received an intestinal transplant. The V and J genes are TRBV9 and TRBJ2-3, with 8 bases aligning to TRBD2. This sample comprised unstimulated CD4+ T cells sorted from spleen or lymph node cells, obtained before intestinal transplant. The CDR3 sequence: CASAGGPTDTQYF. The CDR3 DNA reads TGTGCCAGCGCGGGGGGTCCAACAGATACGCAGTATTTT.